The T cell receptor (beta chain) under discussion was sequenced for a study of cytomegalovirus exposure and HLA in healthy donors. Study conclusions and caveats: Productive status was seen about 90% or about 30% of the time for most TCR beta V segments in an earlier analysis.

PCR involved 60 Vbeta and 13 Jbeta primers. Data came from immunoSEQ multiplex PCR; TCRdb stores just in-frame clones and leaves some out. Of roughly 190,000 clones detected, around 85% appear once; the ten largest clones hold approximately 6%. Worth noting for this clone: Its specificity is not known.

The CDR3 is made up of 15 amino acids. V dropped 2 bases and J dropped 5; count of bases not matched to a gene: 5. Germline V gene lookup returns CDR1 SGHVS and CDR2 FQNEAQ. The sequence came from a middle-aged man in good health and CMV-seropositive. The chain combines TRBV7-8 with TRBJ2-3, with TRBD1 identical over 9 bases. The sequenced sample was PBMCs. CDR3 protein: CASSLRQGVEDTQYF. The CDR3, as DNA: TGTGCCAGCAGCTTACGACAGGGGGTTGAAGATACGCAGTATTTT. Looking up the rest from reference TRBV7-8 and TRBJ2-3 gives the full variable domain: GAGVSQSPRYKVAKRGQDVALRCDPISGHVSLFWYQQALGQGPEFLTYFQNEAQLDKSGLPSDRFFAERPEGSVSTLKIQRTQQEDSAVYLCASSLRQGVEDTQYFGPGTRLTVL.